This passage covers 10 T cell receptor beta chains from one sample sequenced in a study of human T cells and chemical hapten exposure (dated by TCRdb to the early 2020s). The time point label for this specimen denotes: patch test 2, 6 weeks after DPC sensitization. Sample treatment or condition, as interpreted from the label and publication: therapeutic diphenylcyclopropenone sensitization with weekly scalp DPC. The library was generated by RACE. The listed sequencing device is NextSeq 500. The public reads were reanalyzed by TCRdb: fastp trimming at Q25, MiXCR alignment, in-frame beta chains only. One record per CDR3 amino acid sequence lists the most common genes and DNA. In all, the sample holds about 100,000 distinct CDR3 sequences, and 11% of those were seen once. 3.2% of the sample is taken by the ten largest. The sequenced sample was whole blood, obtained in connection with sensitization to the hapten diphenylcyclopropenone (DPC). Source of these receptors: a woman in her 40s with alopecia areata. Some clones in this sample may be carry-over from other donors' samples.

This clonotype was recorded a few times. V is TRBV5-1 and J is TRBJ2-1, with a tentative D call TRBD2 (6 bases). The CDR3 length is 14 residues. The germline CDR1 and CDR2 sequences are SGHRS and YFSETQ. V lost 5 bases and J 10 bases, leaving 19 bases between the germline ends. CDR3 protein: CASRPGLPLSEQFF. CDR3 in DNA: TGCGCCAGCAGACCGGGACTTCCTTTGTCGGAGCAGTTCTTC.

V usage is TRBV7-3 and J usage is TRBJ2-2; D not resolved. V was cut by 1 base and J by 0 bases, with 9 bases left in between. Germline values: CDR1 SGHTA, CDR2 FQGTGA. This CDR3 is built from 16 residues. The CDR3 is CASSLIGQPNTGELFF. For the CDR3, the DNA is TGTGCCAGCAGCTTAATTGGTCAGCCGAACACCGGGGAGCTGTTTTTT.

V usage is TRBV18 and J usage is TRBJ1-6; TRBD1 is a possible D gene (5 bases). The CDR3 consists of 15 residues. CDR1 is KGHSH, CDR2 LQKENI, per germline. V gave up 2 bases and J gave up 9 bases, with 14 bases separating them. The chain's CDR3 is CASSPGTHERSPLHF. CDR3 coding DNA: TGTGCCAGCTCACCAGGGACCCACGAACGTTCACCCCTCCACTTT.

In its sample, this clonotype was seen many times. The chain links TRBV28 to TRBJ2-7; D might be TRBD1 or TRBD2, each matching 5 bases. The length of the CDR3 is 12 residues. Germline loops: CDR1 MDHEN, CDR2 SYDVKM. V was trimmed by 7 bases and J by 5 bases, leaving 12 bases between them. CDR3 nucleotide sequence: TGTGCCAGCACAGGGAGCCGGAACGAGCAGTACTTC. Protein product: CASTGSRNEQYF.

The chain couples TRBV20-1 to TRBJ2-5; 8 nucleotides agree with TRBD2. CDR3 length: 16 amino acids. CDR1 DFQATT and CDR2 SNEGSKA come from the germline V gene (reference sequence). After removal of 5 bases from V and 1 base from J, the junction contained 12 bases not matched to a gene. The CDR3 sequence: CSARKRPGGAQETQYF. CDR3 sequence (DNA): TGCAGTGCTCGGAAGCGCCCCGGGGGGGCCCAAGAGACCCAGTACTTC.

Only a few counts were recorded for this clonotype. V usage is TRBV28 and J usage is TRBJ2-7, with D possibly TRBD2 on 6 matching bases. The CDR3 spans 13 residues. The germline V and J ends were trimmed by 3 bases and 3 bases, with 9 bases remaining between them. Germline CDR1 is MDHEN and CDR2 is SYDVKM. CDR3 coding DNA: TGTGCCAGCAGTTTGATCGGGGGCTACGAGCAGTACTTC. It specifies CASSLIGGYEQYF.

This clonotype was seen many times. The chain recombines TRBV27 with TRBJ1-6, with a weak D call TRBD1 (5 bases). The germline V and J ends were trimmed by 5 bases and 8 bases, with 16 bases remaining between them. Germline assignment: CDR1 MNHEY and CDR2 SMNVEV (reference sequence). The CDR3 length is 15 residues. The CDR3 DNA follows: TGTGCCAGCAGTCTACAGGTTACGAGTTATTCACCCCTCCACTTT. It codes for CASSLQVTSYSPLHF.

Comment on this clonotype: Lacking the conserved final phenylalanine or tryptophan, this CDR3 likely reflects a read error. The chain is built from TRBV28 and TRBJ1-1; possibly TRBD1 for D (5 bases). The CDR3 covers 14 residues. Germline CDR1 is MDHEN and CDR2 is SYDVKM. V lost 5 bases and J 6 bases, leaving 16 bases between the germline ends. This CDR3 is CASSLTGGVPEAFL. DNA for the CDR3: TGTGCCAGCAGTCTCACCGGGGGGGTTCCTGAAGCTTTCCTT.

This chain joins TRBV7-2 and TRBJ2-7; D is unresolved. Trimming removed 5 bases at V and 5 bases at J, with 13 bases between. CDR3 length equals 13 residues. Germline CDR1 SGHTA, CDR2 FQGNSA. CDR3 DNA sequence: TGTGCCAGCAGCCCTGTTTTTATCAACGAGCAGTACTTC. It is translated as CASSPVFINEQYF.

This sequence joins TRBV9 and TRBJ1-3; TRBD1 matches at 9 bases. CDR1 and CDR2 (germline): SGDLS, YYNGEE. The CDR3 runs to 15 residues. V trimming: 3 bases; J trimming: 1 base; junction bases outside the gene matches: 2. The CDR3 nucleotides read TGTGCCAGCAGCGAAGGGACAGGGTCTGGAAACACCATATATTTT. This encodes CASSEGTGSGNTIYF.